The 25 T cell receptor beta chains presented below share a single source sample, sequenced in a study of shared T cell receptors in the human thymus. The repertoire was sequenced with immunoSEQ multiplex PCR; TCRdb's copy has only in-frame clones and lacks some. The table records 700,000 or so clones, 80% to 90% of them present only once. These data also formed part of another study, on human thymus T cells.

Specimen: thymocytes. The receptors here all came from a girl under three years old with a congenital heart defect.

This chain links TRBV28 with TRBJ1-5, with D possibly matching TRBD1 (5 bases). The germline V and J ends were trimmed by 3 bases and 6 bases, with 15 bases remaining between them. The germline CDR1 and CDR2 sequences are MDHEN and SYDVKM. This CDR3 region has 15 residues. In DNA form, the CDR3 reads TGTGCCAGCAGTTTCTGCGGGGGGGAGCGTCAGCCCCAGCATTTT. Encoded protein: CASSFCGGERQPQHF. Full variable domain (missing parts from reference TRBV28 and TRBJ1-5): DVKVTQSSRYLVKRTGEKVFLECVQDMDHENMFWYRQDPGLGLRLIYFSYDVKMKEKGDIPEGYSVSREKKERFSLILESASTNQTSMYLCASSFCGGERQPQHFGDGTRLSIL.

CDR3 sequence (DNA): TGCGCCAGCAGCCAAGGGTCTCAGGAGGGACGTCGAGTACCAACAGAGAACTATGGCTACACCTTC. This encodes CASSQGSQEGRRVPTENYGYTF. This chain joins TRBV4-3 and TRBJ1-2; possible D gene TRBD1, 5 bases. This CDR3 has 22 residues. The germline V and J ends were trimmed by 1 base and 2 bases, with 32 bases remaining between them. Germline V CDR1 and CDR2: LGHNA, YSLEER.

CDR3 nucleotides: TGTGCCAGCAGCCAAATGTGGGGCATGCGGGACAGAACGAACAATGAGCAGTTCTTC. It translates to CASSQMWGMRDRTNNEQFF. This chain joins TRBV14 and TRBJ2-1; tentatively, D is TRBD1 (7 bases). CDR3 length: 19 amino acids. From germline, CDR1 is SGHDN and CDR2 FVKESK. The V end was cut by 2 bases, the J end by 5 bases, with 25 bases between.

V gene TRBV10-3 combines with J gene TRBJ1-1; D is perhaps TRBD1 (5 bases). V was trimmed by 5 bases and J by 3 bases, leaving 7 bases between them. The CDR3 is 12 amino acids. Germline V gene lookup returns CDR1 ENHRY and CDR2 SYGVKD. The CDR3 protein is CAISKGHTEAFF. As DNA, the CDR3 is TGTGCCATCAGTAAGGGGCACACTGAAGCTTTCTTT.

The J gene is TRBJ2-7, the V gene TRBV4-3, with TRBD1 matching over 9 bases. CDR1 and CDR2 (germline): LGHNA, YSLEER. The junction had 7 bases not matched to a gene; V was cut back by 2 bases and J by 5 bases. The CDR3 runs 15 residues. CDR3 residues: CASSQHGQGPDEQYF. CDR3 bases: TGCGCCAGCAGCCAACATGGACAGGGGCCGGACGAGCAGTACTTC.

The chain joins TRBV29-1 to TRBJ1-1; 8 bases agree with TRBD1. Looked up from germline, CDR1 is SQVTM and CDR2 is ANQGSEA. The CDR3 loop spans 14 amino acids. The V gene end was trimmed by 6 bases and the J gene end by 3 bases; junction bases not matched to a gene: 9. CDR3 amino acids: CSVPRTGWDTEAFF. The CDR3, as DNA: TGCAGCGTCCCGAGGACAGGGTGGGACACTGAAGCTTTCTTT.

This chain joins TRBV6-1 and TRBJ1-6, with no clear D. The length of the CDR3 is 16 residues. The germline gives CDR1 MNHNS, CDR2 SASEGT. The V end lost 4 bases, the J end lost 2 bases, and 12 bases lay between the germline ends. The CDR3 reads CASSGTEPPYNSPLHF. The CDR3 DNA follows: TGTGCCAGCAGTGGAACGGAGCCCCCCTATAATTCACCCCTCCACTTT.

The chain has TRBV5-1 and TRBJ2-3; possible D gene TRBD2, 7 bases. Per germline, CDR1 SGHRS and CDR2 YFSETQ. The CDR3 spans 14 residues. The V and J ends lost 0 bases and 4 bases respectively, with 9 bases between them. CDR3 region: CASSLGGGPDTQYF. CDR3 DNA: TGCGCCAGCAGCTTGGGGGGGGGCCCAGATACGCAGTATTTT.

The chain links TRBV6-1 to TRBJ2-3; 14 bases align to TRBD2. Germline V lookup: CDR1 MNHNS, CDR2 SASEGT. V lost 4 bases and J lost 0; bases outside the gene matches: 12. This CDR3 has 20 residues. The DNA of the CDR3 is TGTGCCAGCAGTGGCCCCGGGAGACTAGCGGGGGGGCGGAGCACAGATACGCAGTATTTT. Its translation is CASSGPGRLAGGRSTDTQYF.

This clone has only one observation. The rearrangement links TRBV30 to TRBJ1-6; 7 bases are shared with TRBD1. Germline assignment: CDR1 GTSNPN and CDR2 SVGIG (reference sequence). There are 17 residues in the CDR3. The V gene end was trimmed by 1 base and the J gene end by 1 base; junction bases not matched to a gene: 7. The CDR3 is CAWSAGTASSYNSPLHF. In DNA, the CDR3 is TGTGCCTGGAGTGCTGGGACAGCGTCTTCCTATAATTCACCCCTCCACTTT.

The chain couples TRBV29-1 to TRBJ1-2; no clear D gene. Germline V gene lookup returns CDR1 SQVTM and CDR2 ANQGSEA. CDR3 length equals 13 residues. The ends were cut back, 3 bases at V and 7 bases at J, with 15 bases in the middle. This CDR3 reads CSVEAIGVGGYTF. For the CDR3, the DNA is TGCAGCGTTGAGGCTATCGGGGTCGGTGGCTACACCTTC.

The rearrangement joins TRBV5-3 to TRBJ1-5; 11 bases align to TRBD1. TRBV5-3 qualifies as an ORF whose function is uncertain. J gave up 7 bases and V 1 base, and 13 bases lay outside the gene matches. This CDR3 comprises 18 residues. Here the CDR3 DNA reads TGTGCCAGAAGCTTGACAGGTGTGGACAGGGGGCTTGGGCAGCCCCAGCATTTT. Its translation is CARSLTGVDRGLGQPQHF.

The V gene is TRBV5-6, the J gene TRBJ1-5; no definite D call. V was clipped by 2 bases and J by 2 bases, with 17 bases between them. This CDR3 has 17 residues. Germline CDR1 reads SGHDT; CDR2 reads YYEEEE. CDR3 loop: CASSFSRREGGNQPQHF. The CDR3 bases are TGTGCCAGCAGCTTTAGTCGAAGGGAGGGTGGCAATCAGCCCCAGCATTTT.

V and J are TRBV28 and TRBJ2-2, with 10 bases identical to TRBD1. V lost 6 bases to trimming and J lost 4 bases; unmatched junction nucleotides: 5. Germline V CDR1 and CDR2: MDHEN, SYDVKM. The CDR3 extends over 15 amino acids. The CDR3 region has the DNA TGTGCCAGCAGGCGACAGGGGGCGTCCACCGGGGAGCTGTTTTTT. This translates into CASRRQGASTGELFF. Drawing the rest from reference TRBV28 and TRBJ2-2, the complete variable domain is DVKVTQSSRYLVKRTGEKVFLECVQDMDHENMFWYRQDPGLGLRLIYFSYDVKMKEKGDIPEGYSVSREKKERFSLILESASTNQTSMYLCASRRQGASTGELFFGEGSRLTVL.

This clone was detected once. This chain links TRBV5-4 with TRBJ1-3, with D uncertain. The CDR3 has 15 amino acids. Germline V gene lookup returns CDR1 SGHNT and CDR2 YYREEE (reference sequence). The V end was cut by 0 bases, the J end by 4 bases, with 11 bases between. As DNA, the CDR3 is TGTGCCAGCAGCTTGGCCCGGGGATCCGGAAACACCATATATTTT. Residues: CASSLARGSGNTIYF.

V gene TRBV6-6 combines with J gene TRBJ1-5, with a tentative D call TRBD1 (5 bases). Germline CDR1 MNHNY, CDR2 SVGAGI (reference sequence). There are 14 residues in the CDR3. Trimming pared 6 bases from V and 0 bases from J, leaving 9 bases between. The CDR3 sequence: CASSGHYSNQPQHF. CDR3 nucleotide sequence: TGTGCCAGCAGCGGACACTATAGCAATCAGCCCCAGCATTTT.

The chain couples TRBV5-1 to TRBJ1-2; D is possibly TRBD1 (6 bases). Trimming pared 0 bases from V and 4 bases from J, leaving 7 bases between. The V gene's germline CDR1 is SGHRS and CDR2 YFSETQ. CDR3 length equals 13 residues. This chain's CDR3 is CASSLGTVYGYTF. As DNA, the CDR3 is TGCGCCAGCAGCTTGGGGACAGTCTATGGCTACACCTTC.

This chain connects TRBV7-2 to TRBJ2-7, with D maybe TRBD2 (5 bases). The CDR3 has 15 amino acids. V lost 7 bases, J lost 3 bases, and 19 bases lay in between. Looked up from germline, CDR1 is SGHTA and CDR2 is FQGNSA. The CDR3 DNA is TGTGCCAGCACCGAGCGAGGGTCTGGAAACTACGAGCAGTACTTC. Translation gives CASTERGSGNYEQYF.

This chain links TRBV6-5 with TRBJ2-7; D possibly corresponds to TRBD2 (5 bases). CDR3 length: 16 residues. Trimming left V 0 bases short and J 2 bases short, with 14 bases between. Germline V lookup: CDR1 MNHEY, CDR2 SVGAGI. The CDR3 nucleotides read TGTGCCAGCAGTTACTCATGGGGTGGAGGAGCCTACGAGCAGTACTTC. Translated: CASSYSWGGGAYEQYF.

This rearrangement joins TRBV5-4 to TRBJ1-6; the match to TRBD1 covers 7 bases. Germline V gene sequence: CDR1 SGHNT, CDR2 YYREEE (reference sequence). CDR3 size: 14 residues. V trimming: 3 bases; J trimming: 7 bases; junction bases outside the gene matches: 4. CDR3 DNA: TGTGCCAGCAGCTCGGGACAGAAGAATTCACCCCTCCACTTT. As protein: CASSSGQKNSPLHF. The entire variable domain, with the rest obtained from reference TRBV5-4 and TRBJ1-6, is as follows: ETGVTQSPTHLIKTRGQQVTLRCSSQSGHNTVSWYQQALGQGPQFIFQYYREEENGRGNFPPRFSGLQFPNYSSELNVNALELDDSALYLCASSSGQKNSPLHFGNGTRLTVT.

Only one count was recorded for this clone. V gene TRBV30 combines with J gene TRBJ1-2, with 9 bases aligning to TRBD1. The CDR3 totals 14 residues. Unmatched junction bases numbered 8, after V lost 4 bases and J lost 5 bases. CDR1 GTSNPN and CDR2 SVGIG come from the germline V gene (reference sequence). CDR3 DNA: TGTGCCTGGACCGGGACAGGGAAGGTGTATGGCTACACCTTC. Residues: CAWTGTGKVYGYTF.

The gene calls are TRBV5-1 and TRBJ2-7; a weak D match, TRBD2 (6 bases). Germline V gene data show CDR1 as SGHRS and CDR2 as YFSETQ. The V end was cut by 0 bases, the J end by 5 bases, with 12 bases between. The CDR3 totals 14 residues. The CDR3 DNA reads as TGCGCCAGCAGCTTGGTCGACGGAGGGGACGAGCAGTACTTC. Its protein is CASSLVDGGDEQYF.

CDR3 residues: CASSSPRFKNEKLFF. The CDR3 nucleotides are TGTGCCAGCAGCTCCCCCAGGTTCAAGAATGAAAAACTGTTTTTT. The chain couples TRBV11-2 to TRBJ1-4; D not certain. Germline-derived CDR1 and CDR2 are SGHAT and FQNNGV. The CDR3 runs to 15 residues. Trimming cost V 4 bases and J 5 bases, with 14 bases left between them.

CDR3 sequence (DNA): TGTGCCAGCAGTTCCTCCCTCGTCCCTCCTCTTTCCCTCCGGACAGACTACTATGGCTACACCTTC. The encoded protein is CASSSSLVPPLSLRTDYYGYTF. The J gene is TRBJ1-2, the V gene TRBV27, with D possibly TRBD1 on 6 matching bases. V gave up 4 bases and J gave up 3 bases, with 36 bases separating them. There are 22 residues in the CDR3. Germline CDR1 reads MNHEY; CDR2 reads SMNVEV (reference sequence).

V is TRBV7-2 and J is TRBJ2-3, with a tentative D call TRBD2 (5 bases). From germline, CDR1 is SGHTA and CDR2 FQGNSA. Trimming cost V 4 bases and J 4 bases, with 18 bases left between them. This CDR3 contains 16 residues. CDR3 residues: CASSSGFWVMSDTQYF. The DNA of the CDR3 is TGTGCCAGCAGCTCGGGGTTCTGGGTAATGTCAGATACGCAGTATTTT. Full variable domain (missing parts from reference TRBV7-2 and TRBJ2-3): GAGVSQSPSNKVTEKGKDVELRCDPISGHTALYWYRQSLGQGLEFLIYFQGNSAPDKSGLPSDRFSAERTGGSVSTLTIQRTQQEDSAVYLCASSSGFWVMSDTQYFGPGTRLTVL.